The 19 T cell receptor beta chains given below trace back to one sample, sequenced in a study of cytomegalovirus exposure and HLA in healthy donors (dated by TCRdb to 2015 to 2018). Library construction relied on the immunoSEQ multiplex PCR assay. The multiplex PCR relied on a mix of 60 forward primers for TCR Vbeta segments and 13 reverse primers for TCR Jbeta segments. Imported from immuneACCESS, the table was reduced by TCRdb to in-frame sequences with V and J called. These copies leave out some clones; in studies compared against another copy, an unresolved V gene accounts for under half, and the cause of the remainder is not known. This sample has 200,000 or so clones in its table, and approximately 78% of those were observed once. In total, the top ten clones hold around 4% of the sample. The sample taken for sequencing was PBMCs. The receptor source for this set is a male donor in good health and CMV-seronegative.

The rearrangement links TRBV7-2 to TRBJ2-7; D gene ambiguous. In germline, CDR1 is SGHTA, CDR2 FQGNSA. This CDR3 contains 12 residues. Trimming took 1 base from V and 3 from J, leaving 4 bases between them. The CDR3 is CASSLVIYEQYF. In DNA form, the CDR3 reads TGTGCCAGCAGCTTAGTAATCTACGAGCAGTACTTC.

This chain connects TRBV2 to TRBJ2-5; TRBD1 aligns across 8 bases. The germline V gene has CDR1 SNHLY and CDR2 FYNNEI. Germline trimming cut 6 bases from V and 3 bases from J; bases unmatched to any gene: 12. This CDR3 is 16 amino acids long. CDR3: CASRRGQGRREETQYF. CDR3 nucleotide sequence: TGTGCCAGCAGGAGAGGACAGGGTCGGCGAGAAGAGACCCAGTACTTC. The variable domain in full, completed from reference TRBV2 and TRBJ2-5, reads EPEVTQTPSHQVTQMGQEVILRCVPISNHLYFYWYRQILGQKVEFLVSFYNNEISEKSEIFDDQFSVERPDGSNFTLKIRSTKLEDSAMYFCASRRGQGRREETQYFGPGTRLLVL.

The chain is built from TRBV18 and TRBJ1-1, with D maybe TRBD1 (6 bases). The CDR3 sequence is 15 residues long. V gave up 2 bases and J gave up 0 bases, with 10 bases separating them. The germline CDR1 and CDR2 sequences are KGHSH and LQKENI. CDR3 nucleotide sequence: TGTGCCAGCTCACCAAGCGGACAGATGAACACTGAAGCTTTCTTT. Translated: CASSPSGQMNTEAFF.

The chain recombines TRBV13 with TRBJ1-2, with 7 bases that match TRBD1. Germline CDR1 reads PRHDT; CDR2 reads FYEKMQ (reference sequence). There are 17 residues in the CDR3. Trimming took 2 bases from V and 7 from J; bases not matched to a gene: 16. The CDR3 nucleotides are TGTGCCAGCAGCTTACTCGGACAGTCAGAGGGGGCAGGTGGCTACACCTTC. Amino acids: CASSLLGQSEGAGGYTF.

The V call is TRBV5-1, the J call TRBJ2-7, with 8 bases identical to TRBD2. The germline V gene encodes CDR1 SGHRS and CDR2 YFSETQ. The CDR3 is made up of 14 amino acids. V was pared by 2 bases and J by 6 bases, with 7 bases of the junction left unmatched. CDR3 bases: TGCGCCAGCAGCTTTAGCGGGGCTAGTGCCGAGCAGTACTTC. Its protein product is CASSFSGASAEQYF.

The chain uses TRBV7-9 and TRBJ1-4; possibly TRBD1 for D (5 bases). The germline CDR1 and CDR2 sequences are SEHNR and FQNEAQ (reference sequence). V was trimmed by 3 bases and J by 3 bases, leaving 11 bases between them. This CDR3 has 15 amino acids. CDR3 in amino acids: CASSFSRGANEKLFF. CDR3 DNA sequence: TGTGCCAGCAGCTTCTCCCGGGGGGCTAATGAAAAACTGTTTTTT.

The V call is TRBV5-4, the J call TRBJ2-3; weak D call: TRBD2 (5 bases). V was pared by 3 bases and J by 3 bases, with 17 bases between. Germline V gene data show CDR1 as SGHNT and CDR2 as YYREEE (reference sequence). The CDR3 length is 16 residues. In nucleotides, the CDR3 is TGTGCCAGCAGCTCCGAGCCTGAACGGAGGACAGATACGCAGTATTTT. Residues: CASSSEPERRTDTQYF.

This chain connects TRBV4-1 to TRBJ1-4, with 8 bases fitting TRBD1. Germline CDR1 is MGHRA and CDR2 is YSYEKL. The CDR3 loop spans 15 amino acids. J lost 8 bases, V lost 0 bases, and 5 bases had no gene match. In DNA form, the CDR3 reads TGCGCCAGCAGCCAAGATGGACAGGGTGGCGAAAAACTGTTTTTT. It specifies CASSQDGQGGEKLFF.

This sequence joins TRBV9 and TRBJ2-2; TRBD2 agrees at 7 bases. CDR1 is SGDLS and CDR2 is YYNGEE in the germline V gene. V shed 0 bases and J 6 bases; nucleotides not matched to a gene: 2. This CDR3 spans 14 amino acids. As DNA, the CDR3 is TGTGCCAGCAGCGTAGTCCGGGAGGCCGGGGAGCTGTTTTTT. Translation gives CASSVVREAGELFF.

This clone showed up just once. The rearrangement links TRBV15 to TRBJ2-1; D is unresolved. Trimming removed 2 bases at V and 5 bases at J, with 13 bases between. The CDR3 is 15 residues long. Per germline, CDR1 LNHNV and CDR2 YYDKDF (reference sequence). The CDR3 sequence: CATSRQRLLDNEQFF. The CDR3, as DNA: TGTGCCACCAGCAGACAAAGACTCCTCGACAATGAGCAGTTCTTC.

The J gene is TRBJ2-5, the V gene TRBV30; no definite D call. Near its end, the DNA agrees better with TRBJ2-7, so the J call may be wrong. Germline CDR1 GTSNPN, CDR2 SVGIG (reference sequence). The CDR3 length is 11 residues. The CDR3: CAWSGSYEQYF. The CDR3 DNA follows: TGTGCCTGGAGTGGCTCCTACGAGCAGTACTTC.

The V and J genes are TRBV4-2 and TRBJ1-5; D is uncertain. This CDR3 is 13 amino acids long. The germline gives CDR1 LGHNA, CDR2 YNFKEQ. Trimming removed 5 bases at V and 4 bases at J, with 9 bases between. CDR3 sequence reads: CASSVKRNQPQHF. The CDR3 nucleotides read TGTGCCAGCAGCGTCAAGAGAAATCAGCCCCAGCATTTT.

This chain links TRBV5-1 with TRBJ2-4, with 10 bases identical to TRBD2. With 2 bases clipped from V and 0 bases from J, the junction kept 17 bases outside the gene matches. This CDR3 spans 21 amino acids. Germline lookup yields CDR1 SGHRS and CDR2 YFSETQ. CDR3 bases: TGCGCCAGCAGCTTACAGGGGTACGGGACTAGCGAGAGACTAGCCAAAAACATTCAGTACTTC. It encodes CASSLQGYGTSERLAKNIQYF.

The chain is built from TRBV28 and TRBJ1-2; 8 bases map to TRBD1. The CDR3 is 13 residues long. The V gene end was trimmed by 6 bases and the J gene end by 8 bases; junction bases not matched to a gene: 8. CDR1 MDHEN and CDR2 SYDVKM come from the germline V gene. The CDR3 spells CASRLDRGGGYTF. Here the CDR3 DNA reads TGTGCCAGCAGGCTAGACAGGGGAGGAGGCTACACCTTC.

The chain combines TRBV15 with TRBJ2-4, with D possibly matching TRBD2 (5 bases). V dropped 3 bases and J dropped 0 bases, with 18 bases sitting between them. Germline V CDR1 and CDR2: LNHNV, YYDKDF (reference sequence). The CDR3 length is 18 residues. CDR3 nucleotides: TGTGCCACCAGCAGGACGGGGAATATTCTCCTAGCCAAAAACATTCAGTACTTC. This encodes CATSRTGNILLAKNIQYF.

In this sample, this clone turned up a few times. CDR3 coding DNA: TGTGCCAGTAGACCGTGGACTGGGAGCTCCTACGAGCAGTACTTC. Translating it yields CASRPWTGSSYEQYF. The chain links TRBV19 to TRBJ2-7; D perhaps matches TRBD2 (5 bases). Germline V lookup: CDR1 LNHDA, CDR2 SQIVND (reference sequence). The CDR3 extends over 15 amino acids. The V end was cut by 6 bases, the J end by 0 bases, with 15 bases between.

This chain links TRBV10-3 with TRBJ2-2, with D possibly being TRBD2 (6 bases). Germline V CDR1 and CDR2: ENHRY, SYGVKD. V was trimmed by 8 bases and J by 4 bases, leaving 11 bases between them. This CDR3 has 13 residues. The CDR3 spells CAIGLATTGELFF. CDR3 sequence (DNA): TGTGCCATCGGCCTAGCGACCACCGGGGAGCTGTTTTTT.

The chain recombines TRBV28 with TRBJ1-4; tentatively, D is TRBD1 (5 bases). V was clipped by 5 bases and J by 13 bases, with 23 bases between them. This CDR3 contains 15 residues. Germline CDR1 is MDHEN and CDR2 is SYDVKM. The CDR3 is CASSPDSLRVERLFF. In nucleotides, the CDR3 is TGTGCCAGCAGTCCCGACTCCCTCAGGGTAGAGAGACTGTTTTTT.

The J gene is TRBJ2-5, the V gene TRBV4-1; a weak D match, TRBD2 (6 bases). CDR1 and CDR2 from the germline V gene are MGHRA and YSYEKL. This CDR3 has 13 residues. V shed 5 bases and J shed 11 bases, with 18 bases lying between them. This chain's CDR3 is CASSLTSSGEQYF. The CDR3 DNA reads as TGCGCCAGCAGCTTGACTAGTTCTGGGGAGCAGTACTTC.